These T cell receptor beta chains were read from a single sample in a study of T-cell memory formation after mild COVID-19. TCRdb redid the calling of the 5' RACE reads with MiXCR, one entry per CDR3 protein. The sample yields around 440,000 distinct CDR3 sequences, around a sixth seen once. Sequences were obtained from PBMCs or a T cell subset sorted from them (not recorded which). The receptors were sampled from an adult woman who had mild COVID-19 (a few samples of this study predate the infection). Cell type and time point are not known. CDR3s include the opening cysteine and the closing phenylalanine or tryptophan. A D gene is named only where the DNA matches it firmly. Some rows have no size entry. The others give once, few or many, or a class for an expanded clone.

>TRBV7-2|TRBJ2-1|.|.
CASSSANRVHNEQFF
TGTGCCAGCAGCTCCGCCAACAGGGTACACAATGAGCAGTTCTTC
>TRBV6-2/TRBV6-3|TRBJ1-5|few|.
CASNLIPAGGDQPQHF
TGTGCCAGCAATCTAATCCCGGCTGGGGGAGATCAGCCCCAGCATTTT
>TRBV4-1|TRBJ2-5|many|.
CASSPGVARETQYF
TGCGCCAGCAGCCCCGGGGTAGCGCGGGAGACCCAGTACTTC
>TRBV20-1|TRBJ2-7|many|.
CSARDSLGGSRIF
TGCAGTGCTAGAGATAGTCTGGGCGGATCCCGTATATTC
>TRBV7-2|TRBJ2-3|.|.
CASSLPPGATDTQYF
TGTGCCAGCAGCTTACCCCCAGGGGCCACAGATACGCAGTATTTT
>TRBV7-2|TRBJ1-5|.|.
CASSLEVAGVQPQHF
TGTGCCAGCAGCTTAGAAGTAGCGGGGGTCCAGCCCCAGCATTTT
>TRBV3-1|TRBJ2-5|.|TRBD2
CASSPSGGNQETQYF
TGTGCCAGCAGCCCTAGCGGGGGCAACCAAGAGACCCAGTACTTC
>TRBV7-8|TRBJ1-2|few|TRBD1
CASSLAPDRESYTF
TGTGCCAGCAGCTTAGCGCCGGACAGGGAGTCTTACACCTTC
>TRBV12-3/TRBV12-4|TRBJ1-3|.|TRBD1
CASSSPRGLANTIYF
TGTGCCAGCAGTTCCCCCAGGGGGCTGGCTAACACCATATATTTT
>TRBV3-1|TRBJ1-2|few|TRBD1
CASSLTPRGNYGYTF
TGTGCCAGCAGCCTTACCCCCAGGGGGAACTATGGCTACACCTTC
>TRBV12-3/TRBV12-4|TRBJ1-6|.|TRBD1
CASRSRTGVRNNSPLHF
TGTGCCAGCAGATCGAGGACAGGGGTTCGCAATAATTCACCCCTCCACTTT
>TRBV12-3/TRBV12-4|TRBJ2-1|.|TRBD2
CASSLSPSGYNEQFF
TGTGCCAGCAGTTTAAGTCCTAGCGGGTACAATGAGCAGTTCTTC
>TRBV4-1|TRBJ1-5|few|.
CASSHGQAREPQHF
TGCGCCAGCAGCCATGGTCAGGCCCGGGAGCCCCAGCATTTT
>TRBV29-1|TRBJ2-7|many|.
CSGGTNSYEQYF
TGCAGCGGGGGGACAAACTCCTACGAGCAGTACTTC
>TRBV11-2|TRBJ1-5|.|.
CASSASPGGPQHF
TGTGCCAGCAGCGCTTCCCCCGGGGGGCCCCAGCATTTT
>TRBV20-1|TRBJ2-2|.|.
CSARPLRDTLFGELFF
TGCAGTGCTAGGCCCCTACGGGATACTCTCTTCGGGGAGCTGTTTTTT
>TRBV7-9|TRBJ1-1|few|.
CASSLKREEGTEAFF
TGTGCCAGCAGCTTAAAACGGGAGGAAGGCACTGAAGCTTTCTTT
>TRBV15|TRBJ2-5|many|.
CATSSRGGGETQYF
TGTGCCACCAGCAGCCGAGGGGGGGGAGAGACCCAGTACTTC
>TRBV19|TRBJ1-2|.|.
CASSAAPLEGYTF
TGTGCCAGTAGTGCAGCGCCTTTGGAAGGCTACACCTTC
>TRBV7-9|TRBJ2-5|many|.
CASSRITRGPPETQYF
TGTGCCAGCAGCAGAATCACTAGAGGTCCGCCAGAGACCCAGTACTTC
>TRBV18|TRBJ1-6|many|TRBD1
CASSLQRDSYNSPLHF
TGTGCCAGCTCACTACAACGGGACAGTTATAATTCACCCCTCCACTTT
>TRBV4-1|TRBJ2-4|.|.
CASSSTETVLLAKNIQYF
TGCGCCAGCAGCTCAACTGAGACAGTCCTCCTAGCCAAAAACATTCAGTACTTC
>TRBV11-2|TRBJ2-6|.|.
CASSFDSFSGANVLTF
TGTGCCAGCAGCTTCGACAGCTTCTCTGGGGCCAACGTCCTGACTTTC
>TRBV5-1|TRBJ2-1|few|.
CASSLGPAGNEQFF
TGCGCCAGCAGCTTGGGACCAGCGGGCAATGAGCAGTTCTTC
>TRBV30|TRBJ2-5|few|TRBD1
CAWSTDRASKNF
TGTGCCTGGAGTACTGACAGGGCATCTAAAAACTTC
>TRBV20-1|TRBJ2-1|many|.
CSARVDGVYNEQFF
TGCAGTGCTAGAGTGGACGGGGTCTACAATGAGCAGTTCTTC
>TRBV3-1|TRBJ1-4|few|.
CASSQVSSGFEKLFF
TGTGCCAGCAGCCAAGTATCGTCAGGTTTCGAAAAACTGTTTTTT
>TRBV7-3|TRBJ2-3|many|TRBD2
CASSSGLAGVADTQYF
TGTGCCAGCAGCTCAGGACTAGCGGGAGTCGCAGATACGCAGTATTTT
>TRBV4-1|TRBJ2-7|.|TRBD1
CASSLTGTGGPYEQYF
TGCGCCAGCAGCTTAACCGGGACAGGGGGTCCCTACGAGCAGTACTTC
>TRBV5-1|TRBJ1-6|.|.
CASSPETNSPLHF
TGCGCCAGCAGCCCGGAGACAAATTCACCCCTCCACTTT
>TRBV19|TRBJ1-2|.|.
CASRRSPMAGYTF
TGTGCCAGTAGAAGATCCCCGATGGCTGGCTACACCTTC
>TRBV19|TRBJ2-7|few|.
CASSKVSSSYEQYF
TGTGCCAGTAGTAAGGTGTCGAGCTCCTACGAGCAGTACTTC
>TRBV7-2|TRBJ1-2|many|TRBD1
CASSRGQNYGYTF
TGTGCCAGCAGCCGGGGACAGAACTATGGCTACACCTTC
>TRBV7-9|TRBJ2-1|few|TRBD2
CASSLVGLASSYNEQFF
TGTGCCAGCAGCTTAGTCGGACTAGCGAGCTCCTACAATGAGCAGTTCTTC
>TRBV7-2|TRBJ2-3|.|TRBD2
CASSLGGERTDTQYF
TGTGCCAGCAGCTTGGGGGGGGAAAGGACAGATACGCAGTATTTT
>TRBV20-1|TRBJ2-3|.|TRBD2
CSAHVAGGVADTQYF
TGCAGTGCCCATGTAGCGGGGGGGGTTGCAGATACGCAGTATTTT
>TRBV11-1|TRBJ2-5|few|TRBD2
CASSSIAGGQETQYF
TGTGCCAGCAGCTCGATAGCGGGAGGTCAAGAGACCCAGTACTTC
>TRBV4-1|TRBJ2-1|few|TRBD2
CASSLSSGNYNEQFF
TGCGCCAGCAGCCTGTCTAGCGGGAACTACAATGAGCAGTTCTTC
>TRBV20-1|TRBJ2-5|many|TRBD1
CSAGQGAGETQYF
TGCAGTGCTGGACAGGGGGCCGGAGAGACCCAGTACTTC
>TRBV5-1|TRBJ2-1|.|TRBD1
CASSLSPGTGGYNEQFF
TGCGCCAGCAGCTTGTCACCCGGGACAGGGGGTTACAATGAGCAGTTCTTC
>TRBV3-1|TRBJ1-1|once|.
CASSSTHKNTEAFF
TGTGCCAGCAGCTCGACACATAAGAACACTGAAGCTTTCTTT
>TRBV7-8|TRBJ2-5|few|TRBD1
CASSLVPGYRGSETQYF
TGTGCCAGCAGCTTAGTTCCGGGGTACAGGGGGTCGGAGACCCAGTACTTC
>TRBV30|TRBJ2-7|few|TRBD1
CAWSVPGTGGPEQYF
TGTGCCTGGAGTGTACCGGGGACAGGGGGCCCCGAGCAGTACTTC
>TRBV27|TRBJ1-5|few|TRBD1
CASSSRDRGPSQPQHF
TGTGCCAGCAGTTCCCGCGACAGGGGGCCTTCTCAGCCCCAGCATTTT
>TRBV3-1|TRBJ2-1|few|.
CASENSESSYNEQFF
TGTGCCAGCGAAAATAGCGAAAGCTCCTACAATGAGCAGTTCTTC
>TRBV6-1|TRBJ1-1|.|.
CASSFGGEVNTEAFF
TGTGCCAGCAGTTTCGGCGGTGAGGTGAACACTGAAGCTTTCTTT
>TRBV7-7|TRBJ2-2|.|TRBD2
CASSQLAGGNTGELFF
TGTGCCAGCAGCCAACTAGCGGGGGGGAACACCGGGGAGCTGTTTTTT
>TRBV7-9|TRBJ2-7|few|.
CASSLEGTTEQYF
TGTGCCAGCAGCTTAGAAGGAACGACCGAGCAGTACTTC
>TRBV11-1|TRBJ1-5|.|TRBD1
CASTSDRAGCLLCSPQHF
TGTGCCAGCACCTCTGACAGGGCGGGGTGTTTACTGTGTTCGCCCCAGCATTTT
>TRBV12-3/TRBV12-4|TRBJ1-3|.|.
CASSLTGLSGNTIYF
TGTGCCAGCAGTTTAACAGGGCTCTCTGGAAACACCATATATTTT
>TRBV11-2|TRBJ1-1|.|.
CATGTMNTEAFF
TGTGCCACCGGAACTATGAACACTGAAGCTTTCTTT
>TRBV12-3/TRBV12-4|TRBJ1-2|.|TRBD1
CASSLLPGGLDGYTF
TGTGCCAGCAGTTTACTTCCAGGGGGCCTGGATGGCTACACCTTC
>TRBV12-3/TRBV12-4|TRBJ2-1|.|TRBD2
CASTLGLAGGGQFF
TGTGCCAGCACCCTTGGACTAGCGGGAGGGGGACAGTTCTTC
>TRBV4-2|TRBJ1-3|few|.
CASSHLGPRAGNTIYF
TGTGCCAGCAGCCACCTTGGGCCCAGAGCTGGAAACACCATATATTTT
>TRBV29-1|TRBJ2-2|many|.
CSGLGIEVNTGELFF
TGCAGCGGCCTCGGGATAGAAGTCAACACCGGGGAGCTGTTTTTT
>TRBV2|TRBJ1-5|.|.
CASSSQGSVSNQPQHF
TGTGCCAGCAGTTCCCAAGGATCCGTGAGCAATCAGCCCCAGCATTTT
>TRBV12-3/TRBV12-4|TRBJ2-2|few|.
CASSGLGPVGELFF
TGTGCCAGCAGTGGCCTGGGGCCGGTCGGGGAGCTGTTTTTT
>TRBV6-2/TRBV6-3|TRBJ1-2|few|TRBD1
CASGQGGFYGYTF
TGTGCCAGCGGACAGGGAGGATTCTATGGCTACACCTTC
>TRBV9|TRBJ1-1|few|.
CASSVGGTNGPEAFF
TGTGCCAGCAGCGTAGGAGGGACAAACGGCCCTGAAGCTTTCTTT